Sequencing of this T cell receptor (beta chain) was carried out in a study of CD8 T cells in Susac syndrome. Study observations and caveats: The number of Susac-specific public clones found was roughly 16 in total CD8+ repertoires and several in CD8+ TEMRA repertoires.

In blood CD8+ and CD4+ T cells, TCR beta underwent sequencing. Random hexamers were used to reverse transcribe 0.5 to 1 ug of RNA. Amplification of TCR beta CDR3 was carried out by immunoSEQ multiplex PCR, which covered 54 Vbeta and 13 Jbeta segments. Using its own MiXCR run on the immunoSEQ multiplex PCR reads, TCRdb lists one record per CDR3 protein. The repertoire holds around 90,000 distinct CDR3 sequences, with about 95% as singletons. As to this clonotype: Antigen: not known.

The source of this sequence is a human donor with Susac syndrome. Sequenced material: CD8+ T cells from PBMCs.

The CDR3 protein is CSVQLAGGVSYEQYF. DNA for the CDR3: TGCAGCGTTCAACTAGCGGGGGGTGTTTCCTACGAGCAGTACTTC. The chain joins TRBV29-1 to TRBJ2-7; 12 positions agree with TRBD2. Trimming took 5 bases from V and 1 from J; bases not matched to a gene: 6. The CDR3 covers 15 residues. Germline V CDR1 and CDR2: SQVTM, ANQGSEA.